The rows below give T cell receptor beta chains drawn from one sample of a study of blood T cell repertoires in COVID-19. The protocol was immunoSEQ multiplex PCR, while the TCRdb copy is restricted to in-frame clones and leaves out a portion. The repertoire includes 35,000 to 45,000 clones, approximately 88% of them detected once, and 8.5% to 10% sits in the top ten. The sample consisted of peripheral blood. The source is a human donor in a cohort sampled during active COVID-19. The CDR3 runs from the conserved cysteine through the conserved F or W. A D gene is named only where the DNA matches it firmly. Not all rows give a size; the values are once, few, many and, for expanded clones, a class.

abundance	v_gene	d_gene	j_gene	CDR3nt	CDR3aa
NA	TRBV5-1	TRBD1	TRBJ1-1	TGCGCCAGCAGCTCGACAGGGGGCTATACTGAAGCTTTCTTT	CASSSTGGYTEAFF
NA	TRBV5-1	NA	TRBJ1-1	TGCGCCAGCAGCCCTTGGGGGGGTAGGGCGAGTAACACTGAAGCTTTCTTT	CASSPWGGRASNTEAFF
once	TRBV9	TRBD2	TRBJ2-7	TGTGCCAGCAGCGGGCTCGGGGGGACCTTTCCCTCCTACGAGCAGTACTTC	CASSGLGGTFPSYEQYF
once	TRBV5-4	TRBD1	TRBJ2-1	TGTGCCAGCAGCCCTGACAGGGGGCGACACAATGAGCAGTTCTTC	CASSPDRGRHNEQFF
NA	TRBV11-2	NA	TRBJ2-6	TGTGCCAGCAGCTTTTCATCCTACCCTGCTACTGGGGCCAACGTCCTGACTTTC	CASSFSSYPATGANVLTF
NA	TRBV2	TRBD1	TRBJ1-1	TGTGCCAGCGCAGGGGGTTTGAACACTGAAGCTTTCTTT	CASAGGLNTEAFF
NA	TRBV29-1	NA	TRBJ2-3	TGCAGCGTTCAAGGACGGCCCCAGGGCCCCACAGATACGCAGTATTTT	CSVQGRPQGPTDTQYF
NA	TRBV4-2	TRBD2	TRBJ2-7	TGTGCCAGCAGCGAGGCGGGAGGCGAAGGCGAGCAGTACTTC	CASSEAGGEGEQYF
NA	TRBV5-1	NA	TRBJ2-5	TGCGCCAGCAGCTTGGTTGGGGGGGGCCCCCAAGAGACCCAGTACTTC	CASSLVGGGPQETQYF
NA	TRBV30	NA	TRBJ1-3	TGTGCCTGGAGTTCCGGGGGGGGAAACACCATATATTTT	CAWSSGGGNTIYF
NA	TRBV5-5	NA	TRBJ1-2	TGTGCCAGCAGCCTGGGGGGGACATCTCAGGGCTATGGCTACACCTTC	CASSLGGTSQGYGYTF
NA	TRBV19	NA	TRBJ1-2	TGTGCCAGTAGTGCCTTGGGAGCTAACTATGGCTACACCTTC	CASSALGANYGYTF
NA	TRBV7-9	NA	TRBJ2-1	TGTGCCAGCAGTCCCCTAGTCTACGACAATGAGCAGTTCTTC	CASSPLVYDNEQFF
NA	TRBV30	NA	TRBJ1-5	TGTGCCTGGAGCTCGGGGGGAAATCAGCCCCAGCATTTT	CAWSSGGNQPQHF
NA	TRBV3-1/TRBV3-2	TRBD2	TRBJ2-1	TGTGCCAGCAGCCAACCACCCTGGGGGGGGGTGGGTGAGCAGTTCTTC	CASSQPPWGGVGEQFF
NA	TRBV6-5	NA	TRBJ1-2	TGTGCCAGCAGGGAGAAGGATGGCTACACCTTC	CASREKDGYTF
NA	TRBV18	NA	TRBJ1-4	TGTGCCAGCTCACCGACAGCAACTAATGAAAAACTGTTTTTT	CASSPTATNEKLFF
NA	TRBV27	TRBD2	TRBJ2-1	TGTGCCAGCAGTTTATCTGGGCCTAGCGGGAGGGTTAGCTCCTACAATGAGCAGTTCTTC	CASSLSGPSGRVSSYNEQFF
NA	TRBV7-9	NA	TRBJ2-7	TGTGCCAGCAGCTTTTCCACGGTTACCTACGAGCAGTACTTC	CASSFSTVTYEQYF